Listed below are T cell receptor beta chains from one sample, sequenced in a study of patients and donors after allogeneic stem cell transplantation. TCRdb re-derived calls from the RT-PCR reads in MiXCR, one entry per CDR3 protein. The sample shows about a million distinct CDR3 sequences, roughly 18% of them seen only once. Specimen: blood, either unsorted or a sorted T cell fraction (not recorded which). These receptors all come from a human donor who was either an allogeneic HSCT recipient or a stem cell or donor lymphocyte infusion donor (not recorded which). It is not recorded whose cells these are; they may come from a transplant donor. CDR3s include the opening cysteine and the closing phenylalanine or tryptophan. The D gene is left open where the match is weak. Clone size appears in some rows only: once, few, many, or a class for an expanded clone.

d_gene: NA; abundance: few; v_gene: TRBV20-1; j_gene: TRBJ1-5; CDR3aa: CSARKGGRNQPQHF; CDR3nt: TGCAGTGCTAGGAAGGGCGGGAGGAATCAGCCCCAGCATTTT
d_gene: NA; abundance: few; v_gene: TRBV30; j_gene: TRBJ1-2; CDR3aa: CAWSLQRDNYGYTF; CDR3nt: TGTGCCTGGAGTTTACAGAGAGATAACTATGGCTACACCTTC
d_gene: TRBD2; abundance: few; v_gene: TRBV6-2/TRBV6-3; j_gene: TRBJ2-1; CDR3aa: CASTQLAGGINEQFF; CDR3nt: TGTGCCAGCACCCAACTCGCGGGGGGTATTAATGAGCAGTTCTTC
d_gene: NA; abundance: NA; v_gene: TRBV12-3/TRBV12-4; j_gene: TRBJ1-2; CDR3aa: CASSHRRYYGYTF; CDR3nt: TGTGCCAGCAGTCATAGGAGGTACTATGGCTACACCTTC
d_gene: TRBD1; abundance: NA; v_gene: TRBV3-1; j_gene: TRBJ2-5; CDR3aa: CASSPRDRVMETQYF; CDR3nt: TGTGCCAGCAGCCCACGGGACAGGGTAATGGAGACCCAGTACTTC
d_gene: TRBD2; abundance: NA; v_gene: TRBV12-3/TRBV12-4; j_gene: TRBJ2-1; CDR3aa: CASCARGGFSYNEQFF; CDR3nt: TGTGCCAGCTGTGCGCGGGGGGGCTTCTCCTACAATGAGCAGTTCTTC
d_gene: NA; abundance: NA; v_gene: TRBV3-1; j_gene: TRBJ2-2; CDR3aa: CASGAGQYTGELFF; CDR3nt: TGTGCCAGCGGGGCGGGACAGTACACCGGGGAGCTGTTTTTT
d_gene: TRBD2; abundance: NA; v_gene: TRBV10-3; j_gene: TRBJ2-1; CDR3aa: CAISESTRSSGGSIRSSYNEQFF; CDR3nt: TGTGCCATCAGTGAGTCGACTCGAAGTAGCGGGGGGTCTATCAGGAGCTCCTACAATGAGCAGTTCTTC
d_gene: NA; abundance: few; v_gene: TRBV5-1; j_gene: TRBJ2-7; CDR3aa: CASRSGGSGPSYEQYF; CDR3nt: TGCGCCAGCAGATCTGGGGGTAGCGGCCCCTCCTACGAGCAGTACTTC
d_gene: TRBD2; abundance: NA; v_gene: TRBV11-2; j_gene: TRBJ2-1; CDR3aa: CASSLVSSGKSNEQFF; CDR3nt: TGTGCCAGCAGCTTAGTGTCTAGCGGGAAATCTAATGAGCAGTTCTTC
d_gene: NA; abundance: NA; v_gene: TRBV25-1; j_gene: TRBJ2-2; CDR3aa: CASSRLQVEHTGELFF; CDR3nt: TGTGCCAGCAGTCGCCTCCAAGTGGAACACACCGGGGAGCTGTTTTTT
d_gene: TRBD2; abundance: NA; v_gene: TRBV29-1; j_gene: TRBJ2-3; CDR3aa: CSVPWGGEDTQYF; CDR3nt: TGCAGCGTCCCTTGGGGGGGGGAAGATACGCAGTATTTT
d_gene: TRBD2; abundance: NA; v_gene: TRBV6-1; j_gene: TRBJ2-3; CDR3aa: CASSLSGGKASTDTQYF; CDR3nt: TGTGCCAGCAGCCTTTCGGGGGGGAAAGCTAGCACAGATACGCAGTATTTT
d_gene: NA; abundance: NA; v_gene: TRBV3-1; j_gene: TRBJ2-7; CDR3aa: CASSQGGAAPGSEQYF; CDR3nt: TGTGCCAGCAGCCAAGGAGGAGCGGCCCCCGGGAGCGAGCAGTACTTC
d_gene: NA; abundance: NA; v_gene: TRBV5-6; j_gene: TRBJ1-2; CDR3aa: CASSPGRGVYGYTF; CDR3nt: TGTGCCAGCAGCCCAGGAAGGGGAGTCTATGGCTACACCTTC
d_gene: NA; abundance: NA; v_gene: TRBV6-1; j_gene: TRBJ1-2; CDR3aa: CASSDRDFDGYTF; CDR3nt: TGTGCCAGCAGTGACAGGGACTTTGATGGCTACACCTTC
d_gene: NA; abundance: many; v_gene: TRBV2; j_gene: TRBJ2-3; CDR3aa: CASRGQGTDTQYF; CDR3nt: TGTGCCAGCAGGGGTCAGGGGACAGATACGCAGTATTTT
d_gene: NA; abundance: few; v_gene: TRBV7-3; j_gene: TRBJ2-1; CDR3aa: CASSEALKTPYNEQFF; CDR3nt: TGTGCCAGCAGCGAAGCTTTAAAAACCCCCTACAATGAGCAGTTCTTC
d_gene: NA; abundance: NA; v_gene: TRBV28; j_gene: TRBJ2-7; CDR3aa: CASSLYGAGQYF; CDR3nt: TGTGCCAGCAGTTTATATGGGGCGGGACAGTACTTC
d_gene: NA; abundance: NA; v_gene: TRBV20-1; j_gene: TRBJ2-5; CDR3aa: CSASRGSETQYF; CDR3nt: TGCAGTGCTAGCAGGGGCTCAGAGACCCAGTACTTC
d_gene: NA; abundance: NA; v_gene: TRBV7-2; j_gene: TRBJ2-7; CDR3aa: CASSLGIRALEQYF; CDR3nt: TGTGCCAGCAGCTTAGGAATCCGGGCCCTAGAGCAGTACTTC
d_gene: TRBD1; abundance: once; v_gene: TRBV7-2; j_gene: TRBJ1-5; CDR3aa: CASSFSVHRGGQPQHF; CDR3nt: TGTGCCAGCAGCTTTTCGGTACACAGGGGCGGGCAGCCCCAGCATTTT
d_gene: TRBD2; abundance: NA; v_gene: TRBV10-3; j_gene: TRBJ2-1; CDR3aa: CAISQGLAGDPSQFF; CDR3nt: TGTGCCATCAGTCAGGGACTAGCGGGAGACCCCTCCCAGTTCTTC
d_gene: TRBD1; abundance: NA; v_gene: TRBV20-1; j_gene: TRBJ2-3; CDR3aa: CSAGRDRGRADTQYF; CDR3nt: TGCAGTGCCGGGCGGGACAGGGGGCGCGCAGATACGCAGTATTTT
d_gene: NA; abundance: NA; v_gene: TRBV27; j_gene: TRBJ2-7; CDR3aa: CASRHRSYEQYF; CDR3nt: TGTGCCAGCAGGCACCGCTCCTACGAGCAGTACTTC
d_gene: NA; abundance: NA; v_gene: TRBV20-1; j_gene: TRBJ1-4; CDR3aa: CSAGGRPEKLFF; CDR3nt: TGCAGTGCTGGTGGTCGCCCCGAAAAACTGTTTTTT
d_gene: TRBD2; abundance: few; v_gene: TRBV29-1; j_gene: TRBJ2-7; CDR3aa: CSVEGTRAYEQYF; CDR3nt: TGCAGCGTTGAAGGGACTAGGGCCTACGAGCAGTACTTC
d_gene: NA; abundance: few; v_gene: TRBV12-3/TRBV12-4; j_gene: TRBJ2-1; CDR3aa: CASSLAFVYNEQFF; CDR3nt: TGTGCCAGCAGTTTGGCATTCGTTTATAATGAGCAGTTCTTC
d_gene: NA; abundance: NA; v_gene: TRBV28; j_gene: TRBJ1-3; CDR3aa: CANSYRLGGNTIYF; CDR3nt: TGTGCCAACAGTTACCGGTTGGGAGGAAACACCATATATTTT
d_gene: NA; abundance: few; v_gene: TRBV2; j_gene: TRBJ2-5; CDR3aa: CASRVYRYKKTQYF; CDR3nt: TGTGCCAGCCGAGTCTACAGGTATAAGAAGACCCAGTACTTC
d_gene: NA; abundance: few; v_gene: TRBV12-3/TRBV12-4; j_gene: TRBJ2-4; CDR3aa: CASSVGLGGYIQYF; CDR3nt: TGTGCCAGCAGTGTAGGCCTAGGAGGGTACATTCAGTACTTC
d_gene: NA; abundance: NA; v_gene: TRBV4-1; j_gene: TRBJ2-3; CDR3aa: CASSQVRSRSTDTQYF; CDR3nt: TGCGCCAGCAGCCAAGTGAGGTCCAGAAGCACAGATACGCAGTATTTT
d_gene: TRBD2; abundance: few; v_gene: TRBV11-2; j_gene: TRBJ2-2; CDR3aa: CASSFPGLAYTGELFF; CDR3nt: TGTGCCAGCAGCTTTCCGGGACTAGCTTACACCGGGGAGCTGTTTTTT
d_gene: TRBD2; abundance: few; v_gene: TRBV5-6; j_gene: TRBJ2-1; CDR3aa: CASSLVAGSEQFF; CDR3nt: TGTGCCAGCAGCTTGGTAGCGGGGTCTGAGCAGTTCTTC
d_gene: NA; abundance: NA; v_gene: TRBV12-3/TRBV12-4; j_gene: TRBJ1-2; CDR3aa: CASSLGRVRDGYTF; CDR3nt: TGTGCCAGCAGTTTAGGGCGTGTCAGGGATGGCTACACCTTC
d_gene: NA; abundance: NA; v_gene: TRBV5-1; j_gene: TRBJ1-5; CDR3aa: CASSLEGRESNQPQHF; CDR3nt: TGCGCCAGCAGCTTGGAAGGCAGGGAAAGCAATCAGCCCCAGCATTTT
d_gene: NA; abundance: few; v_gene: TRBV21-1; j_gene: TRBJ2-3; CDR3aa: CASSKIEVLAGGFTDTQYF; CDR3nt: TGTGCCAGCAGCAAGATAGAAGTACTAGCGGGGGGTTTCACAGATACGCAGTATTTT
d_gene: NA; abundance: NA; v_gene: TRBV7-9; j_gene: TRBJ1-1; CDR3aa: CASSSTPNLNTEAFF; CDR3nt: TGTGCCAGCAGCTCGACTCCGAACTTGAACACTGAAGCTTTCTTT
d_gene: NA; abundance: NA; v_gene: TRBV4-2; j_gene: TRBJ2-7; CDR3aa: CASSQVNSYEQYF; CDR3nt: TGTGCCAGCAGCCAAGTGAACAGCTACGAGCAGTACTTC
d_gene: NA; abundance: few; v_gene: TRBV7-9; j_gene: TRBJ1-4; CDR3aa: CASSSPYEKLFF; CDR3nt: TGTGCCAGCAGCTCCCCGTATGAAAAACTGTTTTTT
d_gene: TRBD1; abundance: few; v_gene: TRBV11-2; j_gene: TRBJ1-1; CDR3aa: CASSWGTGKKDTEAFF; CDR3nt: TGTGCCAGCAGCTGGGGGACAGGGAAGAAGGACACTGAAGCTTTCTTT
d_gene: NA; abundance: few; v_gene: TRBV5-1; j_gene: TRBJ2-3; CDR3aa: CASNEGSILSDTQYF; CDR3nt: TGCGCCAGCAATGAGGGCTCTATCCTTTCGGATACGCAGTATTTT
d_gene: NA; abundance: many; v_gene: TRBV10-3; j_gene: TRBJ2-5; CDR3aa: CAISPGGPQETQYF; CDR3nt: TGTGCCATCAGTCCAGGGGGGCCACAAGAGACCCAGTACTTC
d_gene: NA; abundance: NA; v_gene: TRBV12-3/TRBV12-4; j_gene: TRBJ1-1; CDR3aa: CASSRGLGRRPAFF; CDR3nt: TGTGCCAGCAGCCGGGGCCTGGGACGCAGACCGGCTTTCTTT
d_gene: NA; abundance: NA; v_gene: TRBV14; j_gene: TRBJ2-1; CDR3aa: CASSKNGGYEQFF; CDR3nt: TGTGCCAGCAGCAAAAACGGAGGGTATGAGCAGTTCTTC